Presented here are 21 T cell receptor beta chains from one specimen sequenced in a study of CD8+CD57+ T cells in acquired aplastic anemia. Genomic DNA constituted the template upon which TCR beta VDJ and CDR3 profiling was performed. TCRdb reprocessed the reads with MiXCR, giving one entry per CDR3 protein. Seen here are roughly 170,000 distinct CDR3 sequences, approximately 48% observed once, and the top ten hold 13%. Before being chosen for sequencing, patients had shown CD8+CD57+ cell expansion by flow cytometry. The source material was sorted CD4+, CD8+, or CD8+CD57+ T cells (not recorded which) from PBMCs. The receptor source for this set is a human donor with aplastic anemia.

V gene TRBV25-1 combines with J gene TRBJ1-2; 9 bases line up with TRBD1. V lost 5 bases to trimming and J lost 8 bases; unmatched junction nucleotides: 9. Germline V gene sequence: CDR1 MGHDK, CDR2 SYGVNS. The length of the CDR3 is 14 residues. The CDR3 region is CASSIAGTGTGYTF. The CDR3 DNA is TGTGCCAGCAGTATCGCCGGGACAGGGACCGGCTACACCTTC.

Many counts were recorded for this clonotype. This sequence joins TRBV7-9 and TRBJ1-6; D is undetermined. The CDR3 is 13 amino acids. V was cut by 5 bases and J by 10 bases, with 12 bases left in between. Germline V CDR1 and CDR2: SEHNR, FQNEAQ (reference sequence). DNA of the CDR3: TGTGCCAGCAGCCCGGACTTATCCTCACCCCTCCACTTT. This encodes CASSPDLSSPLHF.

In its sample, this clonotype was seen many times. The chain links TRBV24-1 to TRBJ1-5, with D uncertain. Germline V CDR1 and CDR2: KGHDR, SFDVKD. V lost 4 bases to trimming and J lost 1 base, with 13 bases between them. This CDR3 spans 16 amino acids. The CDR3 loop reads CATSDPSGGSNQPQHF. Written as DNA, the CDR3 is TGTGCCACCAGTGACCCTTCGGGCGGGAGCAATCAGCCCCAGCATTTT.

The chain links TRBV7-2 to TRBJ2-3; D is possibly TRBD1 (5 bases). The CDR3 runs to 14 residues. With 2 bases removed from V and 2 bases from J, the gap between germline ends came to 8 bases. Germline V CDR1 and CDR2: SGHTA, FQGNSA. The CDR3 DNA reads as TGTGCCAGCAGCTTATTCGGACACACAGATACGCAGTATTTT. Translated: CASSLFGHTDTQYF.

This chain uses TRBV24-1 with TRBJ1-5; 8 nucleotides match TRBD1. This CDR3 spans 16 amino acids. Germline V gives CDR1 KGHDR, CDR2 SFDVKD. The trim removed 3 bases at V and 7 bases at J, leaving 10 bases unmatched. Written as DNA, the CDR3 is TGTGCCACCAGTGATAGACAGGGGTCGGATGGCCAGCCCCAGCATTTT. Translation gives CATSDRQGSDGQPQHF.

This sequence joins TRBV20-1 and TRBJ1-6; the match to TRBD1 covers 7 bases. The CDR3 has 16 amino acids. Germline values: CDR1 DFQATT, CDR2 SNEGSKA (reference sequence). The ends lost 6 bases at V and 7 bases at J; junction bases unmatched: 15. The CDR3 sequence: CSAKKQRQGRNSPLHF. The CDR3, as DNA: TGCAGTGCGAAGAAGCAGCGACAGGGCAGGAATTCACCCCTCCACTTT.

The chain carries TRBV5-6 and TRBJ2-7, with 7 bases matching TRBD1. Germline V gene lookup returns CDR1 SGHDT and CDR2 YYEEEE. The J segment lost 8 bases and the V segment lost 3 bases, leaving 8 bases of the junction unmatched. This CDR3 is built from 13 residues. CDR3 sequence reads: CASSWVTGYQQYF. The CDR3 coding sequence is TGTGCCAGCAGCTGGGTGACAGGGTATCAGCAGTACTTC. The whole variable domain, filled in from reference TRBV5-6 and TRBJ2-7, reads DAGVTQSPTHLIKTRGQQVTLRCSPKSGHDTVSWYQQALGQGPQFIFQYYEEEERQRGNFPDRFSGHQFPNYSSELNVNALLLGDSALYLCASSWVTGYQQYFGPGTRLTVT.

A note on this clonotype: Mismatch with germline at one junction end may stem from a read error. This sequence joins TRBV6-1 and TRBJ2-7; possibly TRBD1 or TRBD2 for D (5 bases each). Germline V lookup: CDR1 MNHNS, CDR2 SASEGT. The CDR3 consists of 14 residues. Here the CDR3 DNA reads TGTGCCAGCCTAAGGGGAGCCCTCTCCTACGAGCGGTACTTC. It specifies CASLRGALSYERYF.

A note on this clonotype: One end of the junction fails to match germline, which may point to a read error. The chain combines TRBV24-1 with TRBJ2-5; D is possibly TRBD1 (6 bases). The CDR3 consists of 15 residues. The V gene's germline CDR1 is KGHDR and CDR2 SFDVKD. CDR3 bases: TGTGCCACCAGTGATACCAGGGGAGACCAAGTGACCCAGTACTTC. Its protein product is CATSDTRGDQVTQYF.

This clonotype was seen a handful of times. CDR3: CASRDDRGGSYEQYF. In DNA, the CDR3 is TGTGCCAGCAGGGACGACAGGGGAGGGTCCTACGAGCAGTACTTC. The gene calls are TRBV7-2 and TRBJ2-7; TRBD1 is a possible D gene (8 bases). V lost 6 bases and J lost 1, with 16 bases in between. CDR1 and CDR2 (germline): SGHTA, FQGNSA. CDR3 length: 15 amino acids.

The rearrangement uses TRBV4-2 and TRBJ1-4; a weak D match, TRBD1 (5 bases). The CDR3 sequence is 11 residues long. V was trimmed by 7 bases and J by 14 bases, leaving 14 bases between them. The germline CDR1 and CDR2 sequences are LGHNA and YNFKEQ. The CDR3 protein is CASTNEGSLFF. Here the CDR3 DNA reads TGTGCCAGCACCAACGAGGGGAGTCTGTTTTTT.

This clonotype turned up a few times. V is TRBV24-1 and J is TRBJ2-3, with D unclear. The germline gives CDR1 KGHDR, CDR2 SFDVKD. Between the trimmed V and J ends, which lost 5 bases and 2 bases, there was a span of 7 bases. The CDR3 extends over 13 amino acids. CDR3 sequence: CATSVGSTDTQYF. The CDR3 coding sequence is TGTGCCACCAGTGTCGGTTCCACAGATACGCAGTATTTT.

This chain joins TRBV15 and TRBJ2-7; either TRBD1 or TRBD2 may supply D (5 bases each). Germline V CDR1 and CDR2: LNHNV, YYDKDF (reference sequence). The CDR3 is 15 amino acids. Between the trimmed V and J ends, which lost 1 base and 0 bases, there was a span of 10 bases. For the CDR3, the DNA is TGTGCCACCAGCAGAGTGGGGGACGGCTCCTACGAGCAGTACTTC. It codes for CATSRVGDGSYEQYF.

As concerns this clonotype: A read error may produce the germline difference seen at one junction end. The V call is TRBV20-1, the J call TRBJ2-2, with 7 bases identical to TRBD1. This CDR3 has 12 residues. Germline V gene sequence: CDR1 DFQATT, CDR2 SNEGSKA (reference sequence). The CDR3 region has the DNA TGCGCCTCCCAAGGGGGCCACGGGGAGCTGTTTTTC. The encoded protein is CASQGGHGELFF.

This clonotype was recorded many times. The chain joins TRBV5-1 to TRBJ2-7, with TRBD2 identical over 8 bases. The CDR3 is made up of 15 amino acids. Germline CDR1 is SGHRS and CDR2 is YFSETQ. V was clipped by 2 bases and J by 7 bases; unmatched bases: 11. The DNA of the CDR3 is TGCGCCAGCAGCTTCAGCGGGGGCCTTCGGTTGGAGCAGTACTTC. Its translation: CASSFSGGLRLEQYF.

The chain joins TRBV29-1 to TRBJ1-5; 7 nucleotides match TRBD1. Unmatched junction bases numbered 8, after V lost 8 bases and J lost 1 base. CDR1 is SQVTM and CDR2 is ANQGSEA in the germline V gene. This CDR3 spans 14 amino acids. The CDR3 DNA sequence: TGCAGCACCTCCGGGACAGCCAGCAATCAGCCCCAGCATTTT. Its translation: CSTSGTASNQPQHF.

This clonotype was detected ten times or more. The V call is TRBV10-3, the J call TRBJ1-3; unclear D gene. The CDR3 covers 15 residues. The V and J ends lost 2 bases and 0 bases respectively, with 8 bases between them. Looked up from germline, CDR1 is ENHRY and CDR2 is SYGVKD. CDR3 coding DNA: TGTGCCATCAGTGAGGGCCCGAACTCTGGAAACACCATATATTTT. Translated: CAISEGPNSGNTIYF.

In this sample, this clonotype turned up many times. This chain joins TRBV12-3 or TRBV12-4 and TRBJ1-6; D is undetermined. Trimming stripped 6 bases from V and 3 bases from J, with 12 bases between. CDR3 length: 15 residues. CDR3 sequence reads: CASRPPGVYNSPLHF. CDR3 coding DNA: TGTGCCAGCAGACCGCCCGGGGTCTATAATTCACCCCTCCACTTT.

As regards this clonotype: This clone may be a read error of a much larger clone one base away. The CDR3 DNA reads as TGCGTCAGCAGCTTGGTTACTACAGGGCTGGACACCGGGGAGCTGTTTTTT. The encoded protein is CVSSLVTTGLDTGELFF. The rearrangement joins TRBV5-1 to TRBJ2-2, with a tentative D call TRBD1 (6 bases). Germline loops: CDR1 SGHRS, CDR2 YFSETQ. The CDR3 runs 17 residues.

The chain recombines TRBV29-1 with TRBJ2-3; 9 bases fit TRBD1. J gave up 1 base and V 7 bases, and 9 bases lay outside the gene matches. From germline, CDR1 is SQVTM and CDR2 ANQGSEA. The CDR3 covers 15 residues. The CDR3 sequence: CSAPTRDRGTDTQYF. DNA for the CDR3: TGCAGCGCTCCGACCCGGGACAGGGGCACAGATACGCAGTATTTT.

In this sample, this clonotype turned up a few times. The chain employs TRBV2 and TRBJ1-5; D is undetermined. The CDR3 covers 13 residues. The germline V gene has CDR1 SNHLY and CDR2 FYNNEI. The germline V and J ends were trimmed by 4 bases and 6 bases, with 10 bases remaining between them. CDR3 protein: CASSGGVGQPQHF. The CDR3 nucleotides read TGTGCCAGCAGTGGTGGGGTTGGTCAGCCCCAGCATTTT.